These T cell receptor beta chains were read from a single sample in a study of cytomegalovirus exposure and HLA in healthy donors. Sequencing used immunoSEQ multiplex PCR; TCRdb keeps in-frame clones, though not all of them. The sample carries about 120,000 clones, 55% to 65% recorded once. Specimen: PBMCs. The receptors were gathered from a woman aged 35 to 49 in good health and CMV-seropositive. CDR3s include the opening cysteine and the closing phenylalanine or tryptophan. D genes are given only for firm matches. Clone sizes are given selectively: once, few, many, or a class where the clone is expanded.

v_gene: TRBV6-5; abundance: .; d_gene: .; j_gene: TRBJ2-2; CDR3aa: CASSDLVNTGELFF; CDR3nt: TGTGCCAGCAGTGACCTAGTGAACACCGGGGAGCTGTTTTTT
v_gene: TRBV2; abundance: .; d_gene: TRBD1; j_gene: TRBJ1-5; CDR3aa: CASSGQGPGNQPQHF; CDR3nt: TGTGCCAGCAGTGGACAGGGGCCAGGCAATCAGCCCCAGCATTTT
v_gene: TRBV7-9; abundance: once; d_gene: TRBD1; j_gene: TRBJ1-5; CDR3aa: CASSRLGQETQHF; CDR3nt: TGTGCCAGCAGCAGACTTGGACAGGAAACCCAGCATTTT
v_gene: TRBV27; abundance: .; d_gene: .; j_gene: TRBJ2-7; CDR3aa: CASSLRSAGLGEQYF; CDR3nt: TGTGCCAGCAGTTTACGGTCGGCGGGCCTAGGCGAGCAGTACTTC
v_gene: TRBV10-3; abundance: once; d_gene: TRBD1; j_gene: TRBJ1-1; CDR3aa: CAISTTGGDTEAFF; CDR3nt: TGTGCCATCAGTACGACAGGGGGAGACACTGAAGCTTTCTTT
v_gene: TRBV18; abundance: .; d_gene: TRBD1; j_gene: TRBJ1-1; CDR3aa: CASSPAQGKNTEAFF; CDR3nt: TGTGCCAGCTCACCAGCACAGGGGAAGAACACTGAAGCTTTCTTT
v_gene: TRBV4-1; abundance: .; d_gene: TRBD1; j_gene: TRBJ1-1; CDR3aa: CASSQALGQGNTEAFF; CDR3nt: TGCGCCAGCAGCCAAGCTCTGGGACAGGGGAACACTGAAGCTTTCTTT
v_gene: TRBV2; abundance: .; d_gene: TRBD1; j_gene: TRBJ2-7; CDR3aa: CASSRRQGSSYEQYF; CDR3nt: TGTGCCAGCAGTAGAAGACAGGGGAGCTCCTACGAGCAGTACTTC
v_gene: TRBV4-3; abundance: .; d_gene: .; j_gene: TRBJ2-7; CDR3aa: CASSQGTDYYEQYF; CDR3nt: TGCGCCAGCAGCCAAGGGACAGACTACTACGAGCAGTACTTC
v_gene: TRBV5-1; abundance: few; d_gene: TRBD2; j_gene: TRBJ2-5; CDR3aa: CASSSGLAVETQYF; CDR3nt: TGCGCCAGCAGCTCCGGACTAGCCGTAGAGACCCAGTACTTC
v_gene: TRBV18; abundance: .; d_gene: .; j_gene: TRBJ1-5; CDR3aa: CASSSNSGSNQPQHF; CDR3nt: TGTGCCAGCTCATCCAATTCAGGGTCTAATCAGCCCCAGCATTTT
v_gene: TRBV9; abundance: .; d_gene: .; j_gene: TRBJ2-7; CDR3aa: CASSPSWQSYEQYF; CDR3nt: TGTGCCAGCAGCCCCTCGTGGCAGTCCTACGAGCAGTACTTC
v_gene: TRBV9; abundance: few; d_gene: .; j_gene: TRBJ2-7; CDR3aa: CASSDRDWSYEQYF; CDR3nt: TGTGCCAGCAGCGACCGGGACTGGTCCTACGAGCAGTACTTC
v_gene: TRBV18; abundance: .; d_gene: .; j_gene: TRBJ1-3; CDR3aa: CASSTSSGNTIYF; CDR3nt: TGTGCCAGCTCCACGAGCTCTGGAAACACCATATATTTT
v_gene: TRBV7-2; abundance: few; d_gene: .; j_gene: TRBJ2-7; CDR3aa: CASSSPNLPRVHLYF; CDR3nt: TGTGCCAGCAGCTCCCCCAACCTGCCCAGGGTTCATCTGTACTTC
v_gene: TRBV6-5; abundance: .; d_gene: .; j_gene: TRBJ1-5; CDR3aa: CASSREYSNQPQHF; CDR3nt: TGTGCCAGCAGTCGGGAGTATAGCAATCAGCCCCAGCATTTT
v_gene: TRBV19; abundance: .; d_gene: .; j_gene: TRBJ1-1; CDR3aa: CASSLGRNTEAFF; CDR3nt: TGTGCCAGTAGTCTAGGCAGAAACACTGAAGCTTTCTTT